The 27 T cell receptor beta chains below come from one sample, sequenced in a study of beta chain features in type 1 diabetes. Expressed TCRB transcripts were sequenced because the isolated RNA had all been reverse transcribed beforehand. Libraries were prepared by immunoSEQ multiplex PCR; TCRdb keeps only in-frame clonotypes and omits some of them. The sample has about 930,000 clones, roughly a sixth seen once. The sample comprised naive CD4+ T cells from blood. The receptors shown here come from a young woman in good health.

This clone has only a few counts. The rearrangement joins TRBV5-5 to TRBJ1-2; 8 positions agree with TRBD1. This CDR3 spans 13 amino acids. Germline loops: CDR1 SGHKS, CDR2 YYEKEE (reference sequence). The junction had 2 bases not matched to a gene; V was cut back by 4 bases and J by 3 bases. In DNA, the CDR3 is TGTGCCAGCAGCCCGGGACAGGACTATGGCTACACCTTC. Translated: CASSPGQDYGYTF.

The V call is TRBV27, the J call TRBJ2-4, with D unclear. Trimming left V 3 bases short and J 1 base short, with 4 bases between. Germline values: CDR1 MNHEY, CDR2 SMNVEV (reference sequence). The CDR3 contains 13 residues. The CDR3 sequence is CASSFDAKNIQYF. The DNA of the CDR3 is TGTGCCAGCAGTTTCGATGCCAAAAACATTCAGTACTTC.

This chain joins TRBV7-8 and TRBJ2-7; 8 positions match TRBD2. Germline V gene lookup returns CDR1 SGHVS and CDR2 FQNEAQ. The CDR3 loop spans 17 amino acids. V dropped 6 bases and J dropped 1; count of bases not matched to a gene: 14. CDR3 coding DNA: TGTGCCAGCAGACCCTTGCGGGGGGTTGCCGGGTCCTACGAGCAGTACTTC. Encoded protein: CASRPLRGVAGSYEQYF.

The rearrangement uses TRBV11-1 and TRBJ2-7, with D possibly TRBD2 on 6 matching bases. The CDR3 has 14 amino acids. V dropped 4 bases and J dropped 3 bases, with 13 bases sitting between them. The germline V gene has CDR1 SGHAT and CDR2 FQDESV (reference sequence). CDR3 in DNA: TGTGCCAGCAGCTACCGAGCGGGCCTCTACGAGCAGTACTTC. Translating it yields CASSYRAGLYEQYF.

This clone has at least ten counts. Because the CDR3's place on the DNA is in doubt, the DNA is left out and the CDR3 is given as listed by TCRdb. This specimen includes other DNA sequences encoding the same CDR3. The chain joins TRBV28 to TRBJ2-5. In germline, CDR1 is MDHEN, CDR2 SYDVKM. The CDR3 adds up to 11 amino acids, both ends counted. CDR3 residues: CASSFLETQYF.

This clone showed up just a few times. CDR3 in DNA: TGTGCCAGCAGCCACAGGGGAAGGAAAACTGAAGCTTTCTTT. Protein sequence: CASSHRGRKTEAFF. The V gene is TRBV28, the J gene TRBJ1-1, with TRBD1 identical over 7 bases. After removal of 6 bases from V and 5 bases from J, the junction contained 9 bases not matched to a gene. Germline CDR1 MDHEN, CDR2 SYDVKM. The CDR3 has 14 amino acids.

The CDR3 spells CASSRGLALYNEQFF. In DNA, the CDR3 is TGTGCCAGTAGTAGAGGACTAGCGCTATACAATGAGCAGTTCTTC. J is TRBJ2-1 and V is TRBV19; the match to TRBD2 covers 9 bases. The CDR3 length is 15 residues. Germline V CDR1 and CDR2: LNHDA, SQIVND (reference sequence). Trimming removed 4 bases from V and 4 bases from J; junction bases left unmatched: 5.

This clone was seen a few times. The chain is built from TRBV28 and TRBJ1-5; tentatively, D is TRBD1 (5 bases). This CDR3 comprises 15 residues. Deletions cut 3 bases from V and 8 bases from J, with 17 bases between. CDR1 is MDHEN and CDR2 is SYDVKM in the germline V gene. CDR3 nucleotide sequence: TGTGCCAGCAGTTTCCCCCGGCAGGGTAGTGAGCCCCAGCATTTT. Its translation: CASSFPRQGSEPQHF.

The chain is built from TRBV18 and TRBJ2-5, with 7 bases lining up with TRBD1. J lost 5 bases, V lost 3 bases, and 9 bases had no gene match. Germline assignment: CDR1 KGHSH and CDR2 LQKENI. This CDR3 region has 15 residues. The CDR3 loop is CASSPDRQGVETQYF. CDR3 bases: TGTGCCAGCTCACCGGACCGACAGGGCGTCGAGACCCAGTACTTC.

This chain connects TRBV19 to TRBJ2-3, with D hard to call. CDR1 is LNHDA and CDR2 is SQIVND in the germline V gene (reference sequence). V lost 5 bases and J 0 bases, leaving 6 bases between the germline ends. The CDR3 has 13 residues. This CDR3 reads CASSGTSTDTQYF. Written as DNA, the CDR3 is TGTGCCAGTAGTGGCACTAGCACAGATACGCAGTATTTT. The full variable domain, completed using reference TRBV19 and TRBJ2-3, is DGGITQSPKYLFRKEGQNVTLSCEQNLNHDAMYWYRQDPGQGLRLIYYSQIVNDFQKGDIAEGYSVSREKKESFPLTVTSAQKNPTAFYLCASSGTSTDTQYFGPGTRLTVL.

This chain links TRBV7-2 with TRBJ1-2; unclear D gene. The V end lost 1 base, the J end lost 1 base, and 10 bases lay between the germline ends. Germline CDR1 reads SGHTA; CDR2 reads FQGNSA. The CDR3 contains 15 residues. CDR3: CASSLGEGINYGYTF. Written as DNA, the CDR3 is TGTGCCAGCAGCTTAGGAGAGGGAATTAACTATGGCTACACCTTC.

This clone was seen a handful of times. The V and J genes are TRBV7-8 and TRBJ2-7; 14 bases are shared with TRBD2. Germline trimming cut 4 bases from V and 3 bases from J; bases unmatched to any gene: 2. CDR3 size: 15 residues. Looked up from germline, CDR1 is SGHVS and CDR2 is FQNEAQ. CDR3 protein: CASSYGLAGGYEQYF. The CDR3 coding sequence is TGTGCCAGCAGCTACGGACTAGCGGGAGGCTACGAGCAGTACTTC.

The chain joins TRBV27 to TRBJ2-1, with D possibly matching TRBD2 (5 bases). Per germline, CDR1 MNHEY and CDR2 SMNVEV (reference sequence). The CDR3 has 14 amino acids. Trimming removed 10 bases at V and 1 base at J, with 14 bases between. CDR3 in DNA: TGTGCCACCAAGAGGTGGGAGTCCTACAATGAGCAGTTCTTC. Protein sequence: CATKRWESYNEQFF.

The chain joins TRBV7-2 to TRBJ2-7, with 7 positions matching TRBD2. J gave up 0 bases and V 2 bases, and 4 bases lay outside the gene matches. The CDR3 extends over 15 amino acids. CDR1 SGHTA and CDR2 FQGNSA come from the germline V gene. CDR3 in DNA: TGTGCCAGCAGCTTATTCGGCGGGAGCTCCTACGAGCAGTACTTC. This codes for CASSLFGGSSYEQYF.

This rearrangement joins TRBV18 to TRBJ2-3; tentatively, D is TRBD2 (5 bases). This CDR3 region has 11 residues. The V and J ends lost 2 bases and 15 bases respectively, with 12 bases between them. Germline V gene sequence: CDR1 KGHSH, CDR2 LQKENI. The CDR3 sequence: CASSPGLLTYF. CDR3 DNA sequence: TGTGCCAGCTCACCAGGACTTCTGACATATTTT.

This clone was detected only once. The chain has TRBV4-1 and TRBJ2-2, with 7 bases that match TRBD2. J was trimmed by 0 bases and V by 4 bases; bases with no gene match: 11. The CDR3 is 18 amino acids. Germline V gives CDR1 MGHRA, CDR2 YSYEKL. CDR3 loop: CASSPPGRGKPNTGELFF. CDR3 nucleotide sequence: TGCGCCAGCAGCCCCCCAGGGAGGGGCAAACCGAACACCGGGGAGCTGTTTTTT.

The rearrangement uses TRBV5-6 and TRBJ2-2; no reliable D call. This CDR3 region has 11 residues. The V and J ends lost 4 bases and 7 bases respectively, with 5 bases between them. Germline loops: CDR1 SGHDT, CDR2 YYEEEE. The CDR3 sequence: CASSRVGELFF. CDR3 sequence (DNA): TGTGCCAGCAGCCGGGTCGGGGAGCTGTTTTTT.

As DNA, the CDR3 is TGTGCCAGCAGCGACCTTATGTCCTACAATGAGCAGTTCTTC. Protein product: CASSDLMSYNEQFF. The V call is TRBV2, the J call TRBJ2-1, with D unclear. Deletions cut 6 bases from V and 1 base from J, with 10 bases between. CDR1 SNHLY and CDR2 FYNNEI come from the germline V gene. This CDR3 contains 14 residues.

This clone came up a few times. The chain carries TRBV19 and TRBJ2-1; no clear D. This CDR3 has 18 amino acids. V lost 9 bases and J lost 10, with 34 bases in between. Per the germline V gene, CDR1 is LNHDA and CDR2 is SQIVND (reference sequence). The CDR3 region has the DNA TGTGCCAGCGAAGACCTGTTCGGTCGAACCCAATTGGGTCGGGAGCAGTTCTTC. This encodes CASEDLFGRTQLGREQFF.

This clone was observed a handful of times. The chain has TRBV27 and TRBJ2-2; no definite D call. The CDR3 spans 13 residues. V was shortened by 4 bases and J by 4 bases, with 7 bases between the two germline ends. Germline V lookup: CDR1 MNHEY, CDR2 SMNVEV (reference sequence). The CDR3 DNA is TGTGCCAGCAGTTCGGTTATCACCGGGGAGCTGTTTTTT. This sequence encodes CASSSVITGELFF.

The V call is TRBV5-6, the J call TRBJ2-5; no reliable D call. The ends were cut back, 0 bases at V and 6 bases at J, with 6 bases in the middle. The V gene's germline CDR1 is SGHDT and CDR2 YYEEEE. The CDR3 sequence is 12 residues long. CDR3 sequence (DNA): TGTGCCAGCAGCTTGGCCGCCAAGACCCAGTACTTC. Amino acids: CASSLAAKTQYF.

This clone occurred a few times. The rearrangement links TRBV27 to TRBJ1-1; 8 positions match TRBD1. The CDR3 runs to 14 residues. The V gene end was trimmed by 2 bases and the J gene end by 2 bases; junction bases not matched to a gene: 1. In germline, CDR1 is MNHEY, CDR2 SMNVEV (reference sequence). CDR3 region: CASSLDRGNTEAFF. CDR3 coding DNA: TGTGCCAGCAGTTTAGACAGGGGAAACACTGAAGCTTTCTTT.

This clone has just a few counts. The chain joins TRBV5-4 to TRBJ1-2; 8 bases align to TRBD1. The CDR3 is made up of 13 amino acids. Trimming at V came to 4 bases and at J to 3 bases, leaving 2 bases not matched to a gene. Germline assignment: CDR1 SGHNT and CDR2 YYREEE (reference sequence). CDR3 nucleotides: TGTGCCAGCAGCGGACAGGGTGACTATGGCTACACCTTC. It encodes CASSGQGDYGYTF.

The chain links TRBV19 to TRBJ1-2, with a tentative D call TRBD1 (6 bases). The CDR3 covers 15 residues. From germline, CDR1 is LNHDA and CDR2 SQIVND (reference sequence). V was cut by 7 bases and J by 2 bases, with 17 bases left in between. The CDR3 sequence is CASKNREINNYGYTF. CDR3 nucleotides: TGTGCCAGTAAGAACAGGGAGATTAACAACTATGGCTACACCTTC.

Only a few counts were recorded for this clone. This CDR3 is also generated by other DNA sequences in the sample. V gene TRBV7-9 combines with J gene TRBJ1-5; the D gene is possibly TRBD1 (6 bases). V was cut by 4 bases and J by 4 bases, with 11 bases left in between. This CDR3 has 14 residues. Looked up from germline, CDR1 is SEHNR and CDR2 is FQNEAQ (reference sequence). The CDR3 DNA sequence: TGTGCCAGCAGCTCACAGGGAGGTAATCAGCCCCAGCATTTT. Amino acids: CASSSQGGNQPQHF. Full variable domain (outside the CDR3, taken from reference TRBV7-9 and TRBJ1-5): DTGVSQNPRHKITKRGQNVTFRCDPISEHNRLYWYRQTLGQGPEFLTYFQNEAQLEKSRLLSDRFSAERPKGSFSTLEIQRTEQGDSAMYLCASSSQGGNQPQHFGDGTRLSIL.

This clone was seen a few times. The V and J genes are TRBV28 and TRBJ2-1, with D unclear. V shed 6 bases and J shed 8 bases, with 17 bases lying between them. The CDR3 length is 14 residues. Germline V lookup: CDR1 MDHEN, CDR2 SYDVKM. The CDR3 loop is CASSGTAQSDEQFF. The DNA of the CDR3 is TGTGCCAGCAGCGGTACGGCCCAGTCCGATGAGCAGTTCTTC.

This chain links TRBV5-5 with TRBJ1-2, with unresolved D. Germline loops: CDR1 SGHKS, CDR2 YYEKEE (reference sequence). This CDR3 contains 14 residues. Trimming cost V 5 bases and J 7 bases, with 18 bases left between them. The CDR3 DNA sequence: TGTGCCAGCAGAGATGCCTGGGGAACCCCTGGCTACACCTTC. Protein sequence: CASRDAWGTPGYTF.